This TCR beta chain was sequenced in a study of T cell changes during pregnancy in multiple sclerosis. CDR3 size: 15 residues. Germline V gives CDR1 SGHRS, CDR2 YFSETQ. V gave up 3 bases and J gave up 2 bases; unmatched junction bases: 2. Clones were read by immunoSEQ multiplex PCR, and TCRdb kept only the in-frame ones, dropping some. The sample has tens of thousands of clones, roughly 88% seen once. The sequence came from a female donor with multiple sclerosis, enrolled in a pregnancy study. The sample in question was peripheral blood, obtained in the first trimester of pregnancy. The chain is built from TRBV5-1 and TRBJ2-7, with 13 bases fitting TRBD2. This chain's CDR3 is CASSWTSGGAYEQYF. Here the CDR3 DNA reads TGCGCCAGCAGCTGGACTAGCGGGGGAGCCTACGAGCAGTACTTC.